The rows below give T cell receptor beta chains drawn from one sample of a study of beta chain features in type 1 diabetes. TCRdb's copy holds only in-frame clones and misses some; the assay was immunoSEQ multiplex PCR. The sample has around 250,000 clones, about 14% seen once. The sequenced sample consisted of naive CD4+ T cells from blood. The receptors derive from a man aged 25-45 years with type 1 diabetes. Both conserved end residues are part of each CDR3. A D gene is named only where the DNA matches it firmly. Rows give clone size only sometimes, using once, few, many, or a class for an expanded clone.

TRBD1	-	TRBV4-1	TRBJ1-2	TGCGCCAGCAGCCAGACCCAGGGGGGCGGCTACACCTTC	CASSQTQGGGYTF
-	few	TRBV30	TRBJ1-1	TGTGCCTGGGGGGGCGTAGAAGCTTTCTTT	CAWGGVEAFF
-	few	TRBV30	TRBJ1-2	TGTGCCCGGAACGGGGGATCTTATGGCTACACCTTC	CARNGGSYGYTF
TRBD2	few	TRBV5-6	TRBJ2-7	TGTGCCAGCAGCTTGTGGCCTAGCGGGAGGCGGGAGCAGTACTTC	CASSLWPSGRREQYF
-	few	TRBV19	TRBJ1-1	TGTGCCAGTAGTATTGGGCAGAACACTGAAGCTTTCTTT	CASSIGQNTEAFF
TRBD2	few	TRBV29-1	TRBJ2-5	TGCAGCGCTCTACTAGCGGGGTCCCAAGAGACCCAGTACTTC	CSALLAGSQETQYF
-	few	TRBV4-1	TRBJ2-7	TGCGCCAGCAGCCAAGACCGGGGCTACGAGCAGTACTTC	CASSQDRGYEQYF
-	-	TRBV9	TRBJ2-1	TGTGCCAGCAGCCCCCCGAAGAGCTACAATGAGCAGTTCTTC	CASSPPKSYNEQFF
-	-	TRBV19	TRBJ1-5	TGTGCCAGTAGTGCTCGGGGTTTGAGGCCCCAGCATTTT	CASSARGLRPQHF
-	-	TRBV18	TRBJ2-7	TGTGCCAGCTCACCACGGCCAGCCTACGAGCAGTACTTC	CASSPRPAYEQYF
-	-	TRBV18	TRBJ1-1	TGTGCCAGCTCACCAGGCAGGGGCTTTGAAGCTTTCTTT	CASSPGRGFEAFF
-	-	TRBV19	TRBJ1-2	TGTGCCAGTAGGACGGAGGGCAGGGTTGATGGCTACACCTTC	CASRTEGRVDGYTF
TRBD1	-	TRBV9	TRBJ1-1	TGTGCCAGCAGCGTAGCTCAGGGGGGAACTGAAGCTTTCTTT	CASSVAQGGTEAFF
TRBD2	-	TRBV19	TRBJ2-2	TGTGCCAGTAGTATGGGACTAGCGGGGTTCCGGACCGGGGAGCTGTTTTTT	CASSMGLAGFRTGELFF
-	-	TRBV6-1	TRBJ1-6	TGTGCCAGCAGTGAGGGGCAACAGCCTCTAACACCCCTCCACTTT	CASSEGQQPLTPLHF
-	-	TRBV25-1	TRBJ1-2	TGTGCCAGCAGTGACAGGGTCGGGGGCTACACCTTC	CASSDRVGGYTF
-	few	TRBV7-2	TRBJ2-2	TGTGCCAGCAGTAAAATGGGGGGGCTTGGGGCCGGGGAGCTGTTTTTT	CASSKMGGLGAGELFF